A selection of T cell receptor beta chains follows, all from one sample in a study of blood T cell repertoires in COVID-19. Some clones are missing from TCRdb's copy, which holds only in-frame ones; the method was immunoSEQ multiplex PCR. The sample includes roughly 250,000 clones, roughly 87% of them seen just once. The sequenced sample was PBMCs or T cells enriched from blood (not recorded which). These receptors all come from a woman in her twenties or thirties with acute COVID-19. Each CDR3 is given with its conserved first and last residue. D genes are given only for firm matches. Clone size is shown for a subset of rows, as once, few, many or a class of expanded clone.

abundance: .; j_gene: TRBJ1-1; v_gene: TRBV6-2/TRBV6-3; d_gene: TRBD1; CDR3aa: CASSYPDRVTEAFF; CDR3nt: TGTGCCAGCAGTTACCCGGACAGGGTAACTGAAGCTTTCTTT
abundance: .; j_gene: TRBJ2-1; v_gene: TRBV19; d_gene: TRBD2; CDR3aa: CASSIDLAGGQFF; CDR3nt: TGTGCCAGTAGTATAGATCTCGCGGGGGGGCAGTTCTTC
abundance: .; j_gene: TRBJ2-5; v_gene: TRBV5-5; d_gene: TRBD1; CDR3aa: CASSLGIGQGIPALKETQYF; CDR3nt: TGTGCCAGCAGCTTGGGGATAGGACAGGGAATCCCGGCTCTAAAAGAGACCCAGTACTTC
abundance: .; j_gene: TRBJ1-2; v_gene: TRBV4-1; d_gene: TRBD1; CDR3aa: CASSQRAGGLRNYGYTF; CDR3nt: TGCGCCAGCAGCCAACGGGCAGGGGGCCTCAGAAACTATGGCTACACCTTC
abundance: .; j_gene: TRBJ2-2; v_gene: TRBV6-5; d_gene: .; CDR3aa: CASRVHREDSGELFF; CDR3nt: TGTGCCAGCAGAGTGCACAGGGAAGACTCCGGGGAGCTGTTTTTT
abundance: .; j_gene: TRBJ2-3; v_gene: TRBV28; d_gene: .; CDR3aa: CASSRATGSTDTQYF; CDR3nt: TGTGCCAGCAGTCGGGCCACAGGATCCACAGATACGCAGTATTTT
abundance: .; j_gene: TRBJ1-1; v_gene: TRBV3-1/TRBV3-2; d_gene: TRBD1; CDR3aa: CASSPPGQGAFF; CDR3nt: TGTGCCAGCAGCCCCCCCGGACAGGGCGCTTTCTTT
abundance: .; j_gene: TRBJ2-1; v_gene: TRBV5-1; d_gene: TRBD1; CDR3aa: CASSFRTGLYEQFF; CDR3nt: TGCGCCAGCAGCTTCAGGACAGGGTTATATGAGCAGTTCTTC
abundance: .; j_gene: TRBJ1-5; v_gene: TRBV4-1; d_gene: .; CDR3aa: CASSRSLDSNQPQHF; CDR3nt: TGCGCCAGCAGCCGGAGCCTAGATAGCAATCAGCCCCAGCATTTT
abundance: .; j_gene: TRBJ2-1; v_gene: TRBV2; d_gene: .; CDR3aa: CASSATGNQRNSEQFF; CDR3nt: TGTGCCAGCAGTGCTACCGGGAACCAGCGGAATAGTGAGCAGTTCTTC
abundance: once; j_gene: TRBJ1-1; v_gene: TRBV18; d_gene: TRBD1; CDR3aa: CASSLPGQGASGAEAFF; CDR3nt: TGTGCCAGCTCACTACCGGGACAGGGGGCGAGTGGCGCTGAAGCTTTCTTT
abundance: .; j_gene: TRBJ1-6; v_gene: TRBV5-1; d_gene: TRBD1; CDR3aa: CASSPGTAILEALHF; CDR3nt: TGCGCCAGCAGTCCTGGGACAGCCATTCTTGAGGCCCTCCACTTT
abundance: .; j_gene: TRBJ1-1; v_gene: TRBV5-8; d_gene: .; CDR3aa: CASSTDRWEAFF; CDR3nt: TGTGCCAGCAGCACAGACAGGTGGGAAGCTTTCTTT
abundance: .; j_gene: TRBJ2-2; v_gene: TRBV7-3; d_gene: .; CDR3aa: CASSQIGLTSPGTGELFF; CDR3nt: TGTGCCAGCAGCCAGATAGGGCTGACGAGCCCAGGGACCGGGGAGCTGTTTTTT
abundance: .; j_gene: TRBJ1-2; v_gene: TRBV6-5; d_gene: .; CDR3aa: CASRRASGLGYGYTF; CDR3nt: TGTGCCAGCAGGAGGGCGTCGGGACTGGGCTATGGCTACACCTTC
abundance: .; j_gene: TRBJ2-7; v_gene: TRBV11-3; d_gene: TRBD1; CDR3aa: CASSLGTAYEQYF; CDR3nt: TGTGCCAGCAGCTTGGGGACAGCCTACGAGCAGTACTTC
abundance: .; j_gene: TRBJ1-2; v_gene: TRBV27; d_gene: TRBD1; CDR3aa: CASGYEGAGYTF; CDR3nt: TGTGCCAGCGGCTATGAGGGGGCGGGCTACACCTTC
abundance: .; j_gene: TRBJ1-6; v_gene: TRBV6-5; d_gene: TRBD1; CDR3aa: CASSPQDRGNSPLHF; CDR3nt: TGTGCCAGCAGTCCCCAGGACAGGGGAAATTCACCCCTCCACTTT
abundance: .; j_gene: TRBJ1-3; v_gene: TRBV7-9; d_gene: .; CDR3aa: CASSPQGSGNTIYF; CDR3nt: TGTGCCAGCAGCCCCCAGGGATCCGGAAACACCATATATTTT
abundance: .; j_gene: TRBJ1-1; v_gene: TRBV28; d_gene: .; CDR3aa: CASSQTSLTNGAEAFF; CDR3nt: TGTGCCAGCAGCCAGACTAGTCTGACGAATGGGGCTGAAGCTTTCTTT
abundance: .; j_gene: TRBJ1-2; v_gene: TRBV9; d_gene: .; CDR3aa: CASTPWGGPYGYTF; CDR3nt: TGTGCCAGCACTCCATGGGGGGGCCCCTATGGCTACACCTTC
abundance: .; j_gene: TRBJ2-2; v_gene: TRBV9; d_gene: TRBD2; CDR3aa: CASSATGLAGANTGELFF; CDR3nt: TGTGCCAGCAGCGCAACGGGACTAGCGGGAGCGAACACCGGGGAGCTGTTTTTT
abundance: .; j_gene: TRBJ1-5; v_gene: TRBV28; d_gene: .; CDR3aa: CASSLSSNQPQHF; CDR3nt: TGTGCCAGCAGTTTGAGTAGCAATCAGCCCCAGCATTTT
abundance: once; j_gene: TRBJ1-5; v_gene: TRBV6-1; d_gene: .; CDR3aa: CASSDLQGGFQPQHF; CDR3nt: TGTGCCAGCAGTGATCTACAGGGAGGGTTTCAGCCCCAGCATTTT
abundance: .; j_gene: TRBJ1-5; v_gene: TRBV19; d_gene: TRBD1; CDR3aa: CASTTLGVTGGNQPQHF; CDR3nt: TGTGCCAGTACCACCCTCGGGGTTACAGGGGGCAATCAGCCCCAGCATTTT